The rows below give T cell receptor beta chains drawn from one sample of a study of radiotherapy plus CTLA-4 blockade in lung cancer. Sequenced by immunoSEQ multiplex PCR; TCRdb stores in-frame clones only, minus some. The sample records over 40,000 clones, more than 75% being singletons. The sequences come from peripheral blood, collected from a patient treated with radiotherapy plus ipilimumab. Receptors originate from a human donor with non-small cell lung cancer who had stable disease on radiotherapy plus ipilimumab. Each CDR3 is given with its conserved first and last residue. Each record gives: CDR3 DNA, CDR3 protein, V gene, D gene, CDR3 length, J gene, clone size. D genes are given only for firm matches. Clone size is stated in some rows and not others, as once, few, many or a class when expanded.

DNA: TGTGCCAGCAGTCCCATCCGGACTAGCGTGGGCCTCTACGAGCAGTACTTC; CDR3: CASSPIRTSVGLYEQYF; V: TRBV27; D: TRBD2; length: 17; J: TRBJ2-7; size: -
DNA: TGTGCCAGCAGACAACTAGCGGGAGGGTTTTACGAGCAGTACTTC; CDR3: CASRQLAGGFYEQYF; V: TRBV27; D: TRBD2; length: 15; J: TRBJ2-7; size: once
DNA: TGTGCCAGCAGCCCGTATCACCGGGAGGGCACCGGGGAGCTGTTTTTT; CDR3: CASSPYHREGTGELFF; V: TRBV7-6; D: TRBD2; length: 16; J: TRBJ2-2; size: -
DNA: TGTGCCAGCAGCTCAACAGGGACTAGCGGGGGCAGGTACGAGCAGTACTTC; CDR3: CASSSTGTSGGRYEQYF; V: TRBV11-2; D: TRBD2; length: 17; J: TRBJ2-7; size: -
DNA: TGCGCCAGCAGCGGCAGGCCGAGCACAGATACGCAGTATTTT; CDR3: CASSGRPSTDTQYF; V: TRBV5-1; D: -; length: 14; J: TRBJ2-3; size: -
DNA: TGTGCCAGCAGCTTACGGGACGGCCTAGCGGGAGGGAGCAATGAGCAGTTCTTC; CDR3: CASSLRDGLAGGSNEQFF; V: TRBV11-3; D: TRBD2; length: 18; J: TRBJ2-1; size: -
DNA: TGTGCCAGCAGCTCCGGACAGAACTACGAGCAGTACTTC; CDR3: CASSSGQNYEQYF; V: TRBV7-7; D: -; length: 13; J: TRBJ2-7; size: few
DNA: TGTGCCAGCAGCCCCACAAGTCAGGGGCTGAGTGAGACCCAGTACTTC; CDR3: CASSPTSQGLSETQYF; V: TRBV7-8; D: -; length: 16; J: TRBJ2-5; size: -
DNA: TGTGCCATCAGTGAGCCGGGACTACAAGACTCCTACAATGAGCAGTTCTTC; CDR3: CAISEPGLQDSYNEQFF; V: TRBV10-3; D: TRBD2; length: 17; J: TRBJ2-1; size: -
DNA: TGTGCCAGCAGCTCAGGCCCCAACGAGCAGTACTTC; CDR3: CASSSGPNEQYF; V: TRBV7-2; D: -; length: 12; J: TRBJ2-7; size: -
DNA: TGTGCCACCAGCCCCCGCCGGGGGACCCAGTACTTC; CDR3: CATSPRRGTQYF; V: TRBV15; D: -; length: 12; J: TRBJ2-5; size: once
DNA: TGTGCCAGCAGCTTGGGTGGGGCAGTCGGTGACGAAAAACTGTTTTTT; CDR3: CASSLGGAVGDEKLFF; V: TRBV5-6; D: -; length: 16; J: TRBJ1-4; size: -
DNA: TGTGCCAGCAGCGTAGAGAGGGCTAGCGGGTACCAAGAGACCCAGTACTTC; CDR3: CASSVERASGYQETQYF; V: TRBV9; D: TRBD2; length: 17; J: TRBJ2-5; size: -
DNA: TGTGCCTCGGGGGGCCCCCCTTCCTACGAGCAGTACTTC; CDR3: CASGGPPSYEQYF; V: TRBV28; D: -; length: 13; J: TRBJ2-7; size: few
DNA: TGCGCCAGCAGCTTGGCCCCGAGGACTAGCGGGTCCACCGGGGAGCTGTTTTTT; CDR3: CASSLAPRTSGSTGELFF; V: TRBV5-1; D: TRBD2; length: 18; J: TRBJ2-2; size: -
DNA: TGTGCCAGCAGTGAAGGGGACAGGGTCTTCGAGCAGTACTTC; CDR3: CASSEGDRVFEQYF; V: TRBV2; D: TRBD1; length: 14; J: TRBJ2-7; size: -
DNA: TGTGCCAGCAGCGTAGGGATGCGGGGGCGAGAAGAAAAACTGTTTTTT; CDR3: CASSVGMRGREEKLFF; V: TRBV11-2; D: -; length: 16; J: TRBJ1-4; size: -
DNA: TGTGCCAGCAGAGGACAGGGGGCGAGGAACGAGCAGTACTTC; CDR3: CASRGQGARNEQYF; V: TRBV28; D: TRBD1; length: 14; J: TRBJ2-7; size: -
DNA: TGTGCCAGCAGCTACTCTAGCCGAATTCCCTACGAGCAGTACTTC; CDR3: CASSYSSRIPYEQYF; V: TRBV2; D: -; length: 15; J: TRBJ2-7; size: -
DNA: TGTGCCAGCAGCGCTGGACAGGGGTTCTCTGGAAACACCATATATTTT; CDR3: CASSAGQGFSGNTIYF; V: TRBV9; D: TRBD1; length: 16; J: TRBJ1-3; size: -
DNA: TGCGCCAGCAGCCAAGGTGGCCCCGGACAACCCACAGATACGCAGTATTTT; CDR3: CASSQGGPGQPTDTQYF; V: TRBV4-3; D: -; length: 17; J: TRBJ2-3; size: large
DNA: TGTGCCTGGAGTGTGGGAAGCGGGAGGGTCCAAGAGACCCAGTACTTC; CDR3: CAWSVGSGRVQETQYF; V: TRBV30; D: TRBD2; length: 16; J: TRBJ2-5; size: -
DNA: TGTGCCAGCAGCTTAGTCCGGAATGAGCAGTTCTTC; CDR3: CASSLVRNEQFF; V: TRBV7-9; D: -; length: 12; J: TRBJ2-1; size: -
DNA: TGTGCCAGCAGCCTTAGCGGGAGGGCTGCCGGGGAGCTGTTTTTT; CDR3: CASSLSGRAAGELFF; V: TRBV7-9; D: TRBD2; length: 15; J: TRBJ2-2; size: -
DNA: TGTGCCAGCAGCTTAGCTGTGATTGTCTTGACTCCGAGCTTCAATGAGCAGTTCTTC; CDR3: CASSLAVIVLTPSFNEQFF; V: TRBV7-2; D: -; length: 19; J: TRBJ2-1; size: -
DNA: TGTGCCAGCAGCATCGTAGCGGGACCGAACACCGGGGAGCTGTTTTTT; CDR3: CASSIVAGPNTGELFF; V: TRBV7-2; D: TRBD2; length: 16; J: TRBJ2-2; size: -
DNA: TGCGCCAGCAGCTTGGAAGGGGGCGACTACAATGAGCAGTTCTTC; CDR3: CASSLEGGDYNEQFF; V: TRBV5-1; D: TRBD1; length: 15; J: TRBJ2-1; size: -
DNA: TGTGCCAGCAGTTTATTCAGGACTAGCGGCTACGAGCAGTACTTC; CDR3: CASSLFRTSGYEQYF; V: TRBV27; D: TRBD2; length: 15; J: TRBJ2-7; size: -